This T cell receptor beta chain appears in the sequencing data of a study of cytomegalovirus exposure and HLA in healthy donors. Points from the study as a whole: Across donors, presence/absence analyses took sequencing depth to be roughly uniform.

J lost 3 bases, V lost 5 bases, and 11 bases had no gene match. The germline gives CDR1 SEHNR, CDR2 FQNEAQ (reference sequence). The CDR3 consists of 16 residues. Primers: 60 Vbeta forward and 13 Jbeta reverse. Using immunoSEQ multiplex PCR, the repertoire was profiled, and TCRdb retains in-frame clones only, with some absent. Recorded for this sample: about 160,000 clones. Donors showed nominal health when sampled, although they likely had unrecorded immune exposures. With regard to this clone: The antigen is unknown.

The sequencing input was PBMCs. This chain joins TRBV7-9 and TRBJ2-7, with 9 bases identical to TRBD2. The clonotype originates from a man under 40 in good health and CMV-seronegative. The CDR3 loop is CASSGLGGRGVYEQYF. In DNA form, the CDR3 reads TGTGCCAGCAGCGGGCTTGGCGGGAGGGGGGTCTACGAGCAGTACTTC.